This T cell receptor beta chain was documented in a study of T cell responses to AZD1222 COVID-19 vaccine. Profiled with immunoSEQ multiplex PCR; TCRdb holds only in-frame clones, not every one. The table records tens of thousands of clones, 90% of them present only once. Details on this clone: Antigen: not known.

General study findings and limits: Among the donors, most were white British and more were female, and clonal diversity was possibly underestimated.

The input for sequencing was peripheral blood, taken on day 0 of AZD1222 vaccination. The sequence came from an adult in good health.

The chain's CDR3 is CASSQGVGTYEQYF. For the CDR3, the DNA is TGTGCCAGCAGCCAAGGGGTCGGAACCTACGAGCAGTACTTC. The chain has TRBV3-1 (or the pseudogene TRBV3-2) and TRBJ2-7, with D hard to call. V was clipped by 1 base and J by 2 bases, with 9 bases between them. This CDR3 has 14 amino acids. Per the germline V gene, CDR1 is LGHDT and CDR2 is YNNKEL (reference sequence).